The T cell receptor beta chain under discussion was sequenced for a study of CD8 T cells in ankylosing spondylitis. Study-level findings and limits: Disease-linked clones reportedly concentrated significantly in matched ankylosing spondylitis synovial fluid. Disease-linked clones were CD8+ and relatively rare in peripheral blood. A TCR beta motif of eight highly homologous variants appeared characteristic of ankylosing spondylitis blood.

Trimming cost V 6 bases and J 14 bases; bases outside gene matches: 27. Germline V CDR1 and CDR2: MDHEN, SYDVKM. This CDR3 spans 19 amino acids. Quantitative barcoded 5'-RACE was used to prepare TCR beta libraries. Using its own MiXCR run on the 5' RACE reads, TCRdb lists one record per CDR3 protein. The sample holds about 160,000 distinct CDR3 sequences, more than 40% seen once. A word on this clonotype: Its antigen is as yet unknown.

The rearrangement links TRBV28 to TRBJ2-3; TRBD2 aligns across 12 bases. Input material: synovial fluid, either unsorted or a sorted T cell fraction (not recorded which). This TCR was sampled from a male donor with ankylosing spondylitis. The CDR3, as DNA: TGTGCCAGCAGCCCCCCCCGGCCGCGACTAGCGGGAGCAGGGCACCCTCGGTATTTT. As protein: CASSPPRPRLAGAGHPRYF.